This T cell receptor (beta chain) was sequenced for a study of blood T cells in healthy people across ages. The study's findings and limits: Comparison with aged donors showed that long-lived donors had more naive CD4+ cells and higher diversity. Roughly linearly, TCR beta diversity per million T cells fell as age increased.

A J-beta primer mix and a sample-barcoded 5' primer were used in a second PCR of roughly 6 to 12 cycles. One entry per CDR3 protein, called by TCRdb with MiXCR from the 5' RACE reads. The table has roughly 1 million distinct CDR3 sequences, about 23% seen once; the top ten hold approximately 0.71%. Concerning this clonotype: Its antigen is undetermined.

The data also belong to a second study, concerning T cells of mothers and their children. As that report states: Three healthy Caucasian mothers and their six children donated. Every mother supplied over 8.5 million TCR beta CDR3 reads and every child a few million.

The source is a girl aged 2 to 10 in good health. Sequencing input: blood.

For the CDR3, the DNA is TGTGCCAGCGACAGGGGAGGGATCTATGGCTACACCTTC. It encodes CASDRGGIYGYTF. The chain employs TRBV7-9 and TRBJ1-2; 8 bases fit TRBD1. From germline, CDR1 is SEHNR and CDR2 FQNEAQ (reference sequence). Losses at the gene ends were 8 bases for V and 4 bases for J; bases not matched to a gene: 6. The CDR3 sequence is 13 residues long.